This passage covers 30 T cell receptor beta chains from one sample sequenced in a study of memory CD4+ T cells and cytomegalovirus serostatus (dated by TCRdb to about 2019). Single viable CD3+CD4+CD8-CD45RO+ cells were sorted as memory CD4+ T cells on a FACSAria II. Library preparation was by the immunoSEQ multiplex PCR assay. What TCRdb holds here is the immuneACCESS table cut down to in-frame rearrangements. Part of the clones is not present; checked against another copy, under half of the missing clones reflect an unresolved V gene, and the others are unexplained. Counted in this sample were 50,000 to 65,000 clones; more than 70% of them appeared once. Together, the top ten hold nearly 0.9% of the sample. The sequenced sample was memory CD4+ T cells from blood. The receptors come from an adult in good health and CMV-seronegative.

The chain recombines TRBV6-4 with TRBJ2-7, with 10 nucleotides matching TRBD1. Germline CDR1 and CDR2: MRHNA and SNTAGT. The V segment lost 7 bases and the J segment 1 base; nucleotides outside the gene matches: 7. This CDR3 is built from 15 residues. This CDR3 reads CASKGDRGLSYEQYF. The CDR3 DNA is TGTGCCAGCAAGGGGGACAGGGGACTTTCCTACGAGCAGTACTTC.

This chain connects TRBV6-4 to TRBJ2-1; possibly TRBD1 for D (5 bases). CDR3 size: 13 residues. V gave up 5 bases and J gave up 7 bases, with 12 bases separating them. The V gene's germline CDR1 is MRHNA and CDR2 SNTAGT. This CDR3 reads CASSPQGSNEQFF. DNA for the CDR3: TGTGCCAGCAGTCCGCAGGGATCGAATGAGCAGTTCTTC.

The chain uses TRBV28 and TRBJ1-2, with a possible D match to TRBD1 (5 bases). The CDR3 has 13 amino acids. Germline V gives CDR1 MDHEN, CDR2 SYDVKM. The V end was cut by 3 bases, the J end by 7 bases, with 12 bases between. The CDR3 DNA is TGTGCCAGCAGTTTTAGAGGGACGGCTGGCTACACCTTC. Protein sequence: CASSFRGTAGYTF.

The rearrangement uses TRBV6-1 and TRBJ1-5, with D hard to call. The CDR3 runs 12 residues. The germline gives CDR1 MNHNS, CDR2 SASEGT. V was cut by 2 bases and J by 3 bases, with 2 bases left in between. The CDR3 loop is CASSELNQPQHF. CDR3 coding DNA: TGTGCCAGCAGTGAACTCAATCAGCCCCAGCATTTT.

The chain has TRBV5-5 and TRBJ1-2; 7 nucleotides agree with TRBD1. The CDR3 covers 15 residues. In germline, CDR1 is SGHKS, CDR2 YYEKEE (reference sequence). J lost 0 bases, V lost 0 bases, and 2 bases had no gene match. CDR3 sequence reads: CASSLEGAANYGYTF. The CDR3 DNA is TGTGCCAGCAGCTTGGAGGGGGCGGCTAACTATGGCTACACCTTC.

The rearrangement uses TRBV13 and TRBJ1-5; D not resolved. Germline-derived CDR1 and CDR2 are PRHDT and FYEKMQ (reference sequence). Deletions cut 0 bases from V and 8 bases from J, with 17 bases between. The CDR3 covers 16 residues. The CDR3 reads CASSLGGRRGFKPQHF. The CDR3 DNA reads as TGTGCCAGCAGCTTAGGGGGTAGGCGAGGTTTTAAGCCCCAGCATTTT.

The genes are TRBV6-1 and TRBJ1-1, with 11 positions matching TRBD1. Germline V gives CDR1 MNHNS, CDR2 SASEGT. V was clipped by 7 bases and J by 5 bases; unmatched bases: 9. This CDR3 has 15 residues. CDR3 sequence (DNA): TGTGCCAGCACTAAGGAGGACAGGGGGCTTACTGAAGCTTTCTTT. It yields the protein CASTKEDRGLTEAFF.

This chain joins TRBV4-2 and TRBJ1-1; unclear D gene. The CDR3 is made up of 14 amino acids. Trimming removed 0 bases from V and 1 base from J, with 6 bases in between. Germline V gene data show CDR1 as LGHNA and CDR2 as YNFKEQ. This CDR3 is CASSQDSKNTEAFF. DNA for the CDR3: TGTGCCAGCAGCCAAGATAGCAAGAACACTGAAGCTTTCTTT.

This rearrangement joins TRBV5-1 to TRBJ1-4; a possible D gene is TRBD1 (6 bases). Germline V lookup: CDR1 SGHRS, CDR2 YFSETQ. CDR3 length: 18 residues. Trimming took off 1 base at V and 0 bases at J, with 16 bases between the two ends. This CDR3 is CASSLKGGGTATNEKLFF. For the CDR3, the DNA is TGCGCCAGCAGCTTGAAGGGGGGAGGAACTGCAACTAATGAAAAACTGTTTTTT.

This clone was seen more than once but under ten times. The chain uses TRBV29-1 and TRBJ1-3, with a possible D match to TRBD1 (6 bases). Germline V CDR1 and CDR2: SQVTM, ANQGSEA. Trimming took off 4 bases at V and 3 bases at J, with 10 bases between the two ends. CDR3 length: 13 amino acids. The DNA for the CDR3 is TGCAGCGTTGTGGCAGGGGATGGAAACACCATATATTTT. This sequence encodes CSVVAGDGNTIYF.

The rearrangement uses TRBV6-5 and TRBJ2-3; perhaps TRBD2 as D (5 bases). CDR1 and CDR2 (germline): MNHEY, SVGAGI. Trimming stripped 6 bases from V and 3 bases from J, with 7 bases between. CDR3 length: 12 residues. The CDR3 loop is CASSSGTDTQYF. As DNA, the CDR3 is TGTGCCAGCAGCTCGGGAACAGATACGCAGTATTTT.

The V call is TRBV11-3, the J call TRBJ1-1; D is uncertain. The CDR3 sequence is 13 residues long. Germline values: CDR1 SGHNT, CDR2 YENEEA. Deletions cut 3 bases from V and 1 base from J, with 6 bases between. The CDR3 DNA sequence: TGTGCCAGCAGCTTTAGCGGGAACACTGAAGCTTTCTTT. Translation: CASSFSGNTEAFF.

The table lists this clone with a few counts. The CDR3 region is CASSQPDRDFYGYTF. As DNA, the CDR3 is TGCGCCAGCAGCCAACCGGACAGGGACTTTTATGGCTACACCTTC. The rearrangement uses TRBV4-1 and TRBJ1-2; 8 nucleotides agree with TRBD1. V trimming: 2 bases; J trimming: 5 bases; junction bases outside the gene matches: 7. This CDR3 has 15 residues. Germline loops: CDR1 MGHRA, CDR2 YSYEKL.

This clone came up many times. The rearrangement uses TRBV19 and TRBJ2-2; TRBD2 might be the D (7 bases). The CDR3 length is 14 residues. V was trimmed by 6 bases and J by 4 bases, leaving 12 bases between them. Germline CDR1 is LNHDA and CDR2 is SQIVND (reference sequence). This CDR3 is CASRWGGGTGELFF. The CDR3 DNA reads as TGTGCCAGTAGATGGGGAGGGGGCACCGGGGAGCTGTTTTTT. The entire variable domain, with the rest obtained from reference TRBV19 and TRBJ2-2, is as follows: DGGITQSPKYLFRKEGQNVTLSCEQNLNHDAMYWYRQDPGQGLRLIYYSQIVNDFQKGDIAEGYSVSREKKESFPLTVTSAQKNPTAFYLCASRWGGGTGELFFGEGSRLTVL.

Only a few counts were recorded for this clone. This sequence joins TRBV7-8 and TRBJ1-4; 7 nucleotides line up with TRBD1. CDR1 and CDR2 (germline): SGHVS, FQNEAQ. The V gene end was trimmed by 5 bases and the J gene end by 13 bases; junction bases not matched to a gene: 7. The CDR3 is 12 amino acids. In DNA, the CDR3 is TGTGCCAGCAGCCCTACGACAGGGAGACTGTTTTTT. As protein: CASSPTTGRLFF.

V gene TRBV6-1 combines with J gene TRBJ2-7; D call uncertain. CDR1 and CDR2 (germline): MNHNS, SASEGT. The CDR3 sequence is 14 residues long. V lost 7 bases, J lost 0 bases, and 13 bases lay in between. The CDR3 DNA sequence: TGTGCCAGCACAATAGGATCCCACTCCTACGAGCAGTACTTC. This sequence encodes CASTIGSHSYEQYF.

The chain is built from TRBV28 and TRBJ2-4; 7 positions agree with TRBD2. V shed 8 bases and J 0 bases; nucleotides not matched to a gene: 7. Germline-derived CDR1 and CDR2 are MDHEN and SYDVKM. This CDR3 is 15 amino acids long. DNA of the CDR3: TGTGCCAGCGGTGGGCTAGCGGTAGCCAAAAACATTCAGTACTTC. It codes for CASGGLAVAKNIQYF.

The chain is built from TRBV7-6 and TRBJ2-7; D not certain. This CDR3 spans 15 amino acids. Trimming shortened V by 7 bases and J by 6 bases, and 22 bases separated the two germline ends. CDR1 is SGHVS and CDR2 is FNYEAQ in the germline V gene. In DNA, the CDR3 is TGTGCCAGCACCCCTGCGTTAGGATCTGTGTCCGAGCAGTACTTC. Protein: CASTPALGSVSEQYF.

The chain carries TRBV7-2 and TRBJ1-2; no clear D gene. The germline V gene encodes CDR1 SGHTA and CDR2 FQGNSA. V lost 5 bases to trimming and J lost 4 bases, with 14 bases between them. The length of the CDR3 is 14 residues. CDR3 sequence: CASSTVGRVYGYTF. The CDR3 DNA reads as TGTGCCAGCAGCACCGTTGGCCGCGTCTATGGCTACACCTTC.

The chain links TRBV28 to TRBJ2-2; the D gene is possibly TRBD2 (7 bases). CDR1 is MDHEN, CDR2 SYDVKM, per germline. Trimming removed 10 bases at V and 7 bases at J, with 19 bases between. This CDR3 is built from 14 residues. This CDR3 reads CAIRGDTRVGELFF. The DNA of the CDR3 is TGTGCCATCCGGGGGGACACCCGGGTCGGGGAGCTGTTTTTT. The entire variable domain, with the rest obtained from reference TRBV28 and TRBJ2-2, is as follows: DVKVTQSSRYLVKRTGEKVFLECVQDMDHENMFWYRQDPGLGLRLIYFSYDVKMKEKGDIPEGYSVSREKKERFSLILESASTNQTSMYLCAIRGDTRVGELFFGEGSRLTVL.

CDR3 sequence reads: CASSEAGGQFF. The CDR3, as DNA: TGTGCCAGCAGTGAAGCGGGTGGGCAGTTCTTC. The rearrangement links TRBV6-1 to TRBJ2-1; D gene unclear. CDR3 length: 11 residues. V lost 0 bases, J lost 12 bases, and 6 bases lay in between. The germline CDR1 and CDR2 sequences are MNHNS and SASEGT.

The rearrangement links TRBV29-1 to TRBJ2-1, with D hard to call. CDR3 length: 11 amino acids. V dropped 4 bases and J dropped 6 bases, with 7 bases sitting between them. CDR1 is SQVTM and CDR2 is ANQGSEA in the germline V gene. In DNA, the CDR3 is TGCAGCGTTGGTAGGACCAATGAGCAGTTCTTC. Its protein product is CSVGRTNEQFF.

This chain connects TRBV7-9 to TRBJ1-2, with TRBD1 matching over 9 bases. With 3 bases clipped from V and 2 bases from J, the junction kept 4 bases outside the gene matches. The CDR3 is made up of 15 amino acids. Germline V gene lookup returns CDR1 SEHNR and CDR2 FQNEAQ (reference sequence). The CDR3: CASSFVGQGNYGYTF. The CDR3 DNA reads TGTGCCAGCAGCTTTGTGGGACAGGGAAACTATGGCTACACCTTC.

The chain employs TRBV28 and TRBJ2-5; 9 bases map to TRBD1. The J call may be faulty, since TRBJ2-7 better matches the DNA end. Germline V gene data show CDR1 as MDHEN and CDR2 as SYDVKM. CDR3 length: 14 amino acids. CDR3 amino acids: CASKNTGGSDEQYF. The DNA of the CDR3 is TGTGCCAGCAAAAACACAGGGGGCTCAGACGAGCAGTACTTC.

The rearrangement uses TRBV9 and TRBJ2-7; tentatively, D is TRBD2 (6 bases). The CDR3 spans 15 residues. Per the germline V gene, CDR1 is SGDLS and CDR2 is YYNGEE. Trimming removed 2 bases from V and 2 bases from J, with 14 bases in between. CDR3 sequence (DNA): TGTGCCAGCAGCGTCGGACGAGGGAGGACCTACGAGCAGTACTTC. It encodes CASSVGRGRTYEQYF.

Here the CDR3 reads CASRGRANYGYTF. In nucleotides, the CDR3 is TGTGCCAGCAGGGGGCGAGCTAACTATGGCTACACCTTC. The V and J genes are TRBV27 and TRBJ1-2; D possibly corresponds to TRBD1 (5 bases). This CDR3 spans 13 amino acids. Germline V CDR1 and CDR2: MNHEY, SMNVEV (reference sequence). V gave up 6 bases and J gave up 0 bases, with 8 bases separating them.

The chain has TRBV25-1 and TRBJ2-2, with unresolved D. The V end lost 2 bases, the J end lost 1 base, and 8 bases lay between the germline ends. The CDR3 has 15 amino acids. Germline V lookup: CDR1 MGHDK, CDR2 SYGVNS. This CDR3 reads CASSEGVRNTGELFF. The CDR3 nucleotides read TGTGCCAGCAGTGAAGGCGTACGGAACACCGGGGAGCTGTTTTTT.

The chain uses TRBV7-2 and TRBJ2-3; D gene ambiguous. The germline V gene encodes CDR1 SGHTA and CDR2 FQGNSA. The V and J ends lost 1 base and 3 bases respectively, with 2 bases between them. The CDR3 extends over 12 amino acids. DNA of the CDR3: TGTGCCAGCAGCTTAGGTACAGATACGCAGTATTTT. Residues: CASSLGTDTQYF.

V is TRBV9 and J is TRBJ2-7; 7 nucleotides agree with TRBD1. The germline V gene has CDR1 SGDLS and CDR2 YYNGEE. V shed 4 bases and J 0 bases; nucleotides not matched to a gene: 4. This CDR3 is 14 amino acids long. CDR3 in amino acids: CASSPGQISYEQYF. CDR3 coding DNA: TGTGCCAGCAGCCCGGGACAGATCTCCTACGAGCAGTACTTC.

V gene TRBV28 combines with J gene TRBJ1-1, with no clear D. The CDR3 has 15 amino acids. V dropped 8 bases and J dropped 3 bases, with 19 bases sitting between them. Germline V gene sequence: CDR1 MDHEN, CDR2 SYDVKM. The CDR3 reads CASQKSEGGYTEAFF. The CDR3 bases are TGTGCCAGCCAAAAATCGGAAGGAGGCTACACTGAAGCTTTCTTT.